The 19 T cell receptor beta chains below come from one sample, sequenced in a study of tumor-infiltrating lymphocytes in primary liver carcinoma. The researchers produced TCR beta cDNA from roughly 550 ng total RNA with a constant-region primer. Three rounds of nested multiplex PCR with slightly modified ARM-PCR produced TCR beta libraries. It was with TRBV1-TRBV30 forward primers and a C-beta reverse primer that the first two PCR rounds were run, at around 10 cycles each. MiXCR, applied by TCRdb to the multiplex PCR reads, yields one record per CDR3 protein. The sample holds fewer than 250,000 distinct CDR3 sequences, approximately 86% seen once. Starting material for RNA and DNA co-extraction consisted of about 20-30 mg of unsorted bulk tissue. The sequenced sample was tumor tissue from primary liver carcinoma. The receptors stem from a man aged 40-50 years with primary liver carcinoma and hepatitis B virus infection.

About this clonotype itself: A junction end diverges from the germline sequence, so it may reflect a read error. This chain joins TRBV29-1 and TRBJ2-2; 9 bases are a match to TRBD2. CDR3 length: 15 amino acids. Germline V gene data show CDR1 as SQVTM and CDR2 as ANQGSEA. The CDR3 nucleotides read TGCAGCGTTGGGACTAGCGCAGTGAACACCGGGGAGATGTTTTTT. This encodes CSVGTSAVNTGEMFF.

As for this clonotype: A read error may produce the germline difference seen at one junction end. V and J are TRBV6-6 and TRBJ2-7, with TRBD1 matching 7 bases. This CDR3 has 15 residues. CDR1 MNHNY and CDR2 SVGAGI come from the germline V gene (reference sequence). Here the CDR3 DNA reads TGTACCAGCATTCCGCGACAGGGACCGTTCTATGAGCAGTACTTC. Encoded protein: CTSIPRQGPFYEQYF.

The CDR3 here is CASSEIRGINEQFF. The CDR3 region has the DNA TGTGCCAGCAGTGAAATAAGAGGGATCAATGAGCAGTTCTTC. The chain couples TRBV2 to TRBJ2-1, with TRBD2 as a possible D gene (5 bases). The V and J ends lost 2 bases and 6 bases respectively, with 11 bases between them. CDR1 is SNHLY, CDR2 FYNNEI, per germline. The CDR3 has 14 amino acids. The variable domain in full, with the rest retrieved from reference TRBV2 and TRBJ2-1, is EPEVTQTPSHQVTQMGQEVILRCVPISNHLYFYWYRQILGQKVEFLVSFYNNEISEKSEIFDDQFSVERPDGSNFTLKIRSTKLEDSAMYFCASSEIRGINEQFFGPGTRLTVL.

To note about this clonotype: One end of the junction fails to match germline, which may point to a read error. The gene calls are TRBV5-5 and TRBJ2-1, with 11 bases aligning to TRBD1. In germline, CDR1 is SGHKS, CDR2 YYEKEE (reference sequence). The CDR3 length is 17 residues. CDR3 sequence (DNA): TGTGTCAGCAGCTTGGGAGAAGGACAGGGGGCCGGGTATGAGCAGTTCTTC. It specifies CVSSLGEGQGAGYEQFF. The full variable domain, its missing parts supplied by reference TRBV5-5 and TRBJ2-1, is DAGVTQSPTHLIKTRGQQVTLRCSPISGHKSVSWYQQVLGQGPQFIFQYYEKEERGRGNFPDRFSARQFPNYSSELNVNALLLGDSALYLCVSSLGEGQGAGYEQFFGPGTRLTVL.

With respect to this clonotype: The junction departs from the called germline gene at one end, perhaps through a read error. V usage is TRBV12-3 or TRBV12-4 and J usage is TRBJ1-1, with D possibly TRBD1 on 5 matching bases. The CDR3 is 14 residues long. The CDR3 region has the DNA TGTGCCAGCAGTTTGGGGCAGATGAACACTGCAGCTTTCTTT. Encoded protein: CASSLGQMNTAAFF.

Remarks on this clonotype: One junction end disagrees with the germline gene, perhaps due to a read error. This chain connects TRBV29-1 to TRBJ2-7, with unresolved D. The CDR3 length is 15 residues. The germline V gene encodes CDR1 SQVTM and CDR2 ANQGSEA. DNA of the CDR3: TGCAACGTTGCCGGACCTGATAGGAATCTCTACGAGCAGTACTTC. Translation: CNVAGPDRNLYEQYF.

Concerning this clonotype: A clone one base away is much larger, so this may be a read error. The rearrangement links TRBV14 to TRBJ2-1; TRBD2 aligns across 8 bases. The CDR3 is made up of 15 amino acids. The germline V gene has CDR1 SGHDN and CDR2 FVKESK. The chain's CDR3 is CDSRPSGSRYNEQFF. CDR3 nucleotides: TGTGACAGTCGACCGAGCGGGAGTCGGTACAATGAGCAGTTCTTC.

About this clonotype itself: This likely comes from a read error, as the CDR3 has no conserved phenylalanine or tryptophan at its end. V and J are TRBV29-1 and TRBJ2-2, with D possibly being TRBD1 (5 bases). The CDR3 runs to 16 residues. The germline CDR1 and CDR2 sequences are SQVTM and ANQGSEA. The CDR3 sequence is CSVPSPWGANTWELFI. CDR3 sequence (DNA): TGCAGCGTTCCGAGTCCATGGGGCGCGAACACCTGGGAGCTGTTTATT.

This chain uses TRBV20-1 with TRBJ1-5, with 9 bases fitting TRBD1. The CDR3 extends over 15 amino acids. Losses at the gene ends were 3 bases for V and 7 bases for J; bases not matched to a gene: 10. Germline assignment: CDR1 DFQATT and CDR2 SNEGSKA (reference sequence). DNA for the CDR3: TGCAGTGCTAGTAATACAGGGGGCTTACGGCAGCCCCAGCATTTT. It specifies CSASNTGGLRQPQHF.

Details on this clonotype: The conserved closing phenylalanine or tryptophan is absent in this CDR3, likely reflecting a read error. The V and J genes are TRBV5-5 and TRBJ2-1; 11 bases are shared with TRBD2. This CDR3 is 15 amino acids long. The germline CDR1 and CDR2 sequences are SGHKS and YYEKEE (reference sequence). V shed 5 bases, J shed 7 bases, and the junction held 8 bases outside the gene matches. In DNA, the CDR3 is TGTGCCAGCAGTTCGGGACTAGCGGACGAAAATGAGCAGTTCGTC. Its protein product is CASSSGLADENEQFV.

The chain recombines TRBV4-2 with TRBJ1-6; D is uncertain. Looked up from germline, CDR1 is LGHNA and CDR2 is YNFKEQ. V dropped 0 bases and J dropped 18 bases, with 24 bases sitting between them. The CDR3 is made up of 16 amino acids. CDR3 sequence (DNA): TGTGCCAGCAGCCAAGAGGGGTCAGGAGGAGATTCACACCACCACTTT. Translating gives CASSQEGSGGDSHHHF.

The chain uses TRBV6-2 or TRBV6-3 and TRBJ2-4; 8 bases align to TRBD2. The CDR3 consists of 14 residues. Losses at the gene ends were 10 bases for V and 5 bases for J; bases not matched to a gene: 10. Germline V lookup: CDR1 MNHEY, CDR2 SVGEGT. CDR3 region: CATSRRGGENIQYF. In DNA, the CDR3 is TGTGCCACAAGTCGCCGGGGGGGCGAAAACATTCAGTACTTC.

Details on this clonotype: A read error may account for a junction end that differs from germline. The chain recombines TRBV10-3 with TRBJ2-2, with TRBD2 matching over 8 bases. The CDR3 spans 16 residues. Germline V gene sequence: CDR1 ENHRY, CDR2 SYGVKD. The CDR3 DNA sequence: TGTGCCATCAGTGTGATGTCGGGAGGGAACACCGGGAAGCTGTTTTTT. Encoded protein: CAISVMSGGNTGKLFF.

Concerning this clonotype: Relative to the germline gene, one junction end is altered; a read error may explain this. The gene calls are TRBV29-1 and TRBJ2-5; D is undetermined. Germline V gene lookup returns CDR1 SQVTM and CDR2 ANQGSEA. CDR3 size: 11 residues. CDR3: CSVGLQETHYF. DNA of the CDR3: TGCAGCGTTGGGCTACAAGAGACCCATTACTTC.

Comment on this clonotype: This sequence may be a read error, since a much larger clone differs from it by one base. The chain joins TRBV28 to TRBJ2-6; 9 bases match TRBD1. This CDR3 is 20 amino acids long. With V trimmed by 4 bases and J by 4 bases, 17 bases remained unmatched. Germline lookup yields CDR1 MDHEN and CDR2 SYDVKM. The CDR3, as DNA: TGTGCCAGCAGTTCCAAGGCCGGGACAGGGCTGTCGTACGGGGCCAACGTCCTGACTTTC. Translation gives CASSSKAGTGLSYGANVLTF. Together with reference TRBV28 and TRBJ2-6, the CDR3 gives the full variable domain: DVKVTQSSRYLVKRTGEKVFLECVQDMDHENMFWYRQDPGLGLRLIYFSYDVKMKEKGDIPEGYSVSREKKERFSLILESASTNQTSMYLCASSSKAGTGLSYGANVLTFGAGSRLTVL.

Concerning this clonotype itself: Sequence at one end of the junction differs from germline and may be a read error. The chain combines TRBV28 with TRBJ1-2; the D is unclear. Germline CDR1 and CDR2: MDHEN and SYDVKM. This CDR3 has 12 residues. CDR3 amino acids: CGSSGRGFGYTF. The CDR3 nucleotides are TGTGGCAGCAGTGGGAGAGGTTTTGGCTACACCTTT.

About this clonotype: Its ends do not fully match the called genes, so a read error is possible. The chain is built from TRBV6-5 and TRBJ2-5; no reliable D call. Germline CDR1 reads MNHEY; CDR2 reads SVGAGI. The CDR3 totals 12 residues. DNA of the CDR3: TGTGCCAGCTCGGCCGAAGGGAAGACCCAATACTTC. Translating it yields CASSAEGKTQYF.

The CDR3 DNA follows: TGTGCCAGCACAACTTCGGTGGTAACCAAAAACATTCAGTACTTC. Translation: CASTTSVVTKNIQYF. The chain uses TRBV11-2 and TRBJ2-4, with no clear D. This CDR3 region has 15 residues. Germline V gives CDR1 SGHAT, CDR2 FQNNGV. Trimming took 7 bases from V and 2 from J, leaving 15 bases between them. Full variable domain (missing parts from reference TRBV11-2 and TRBJ2-4): EAGVAQSPRYKIIEKRQSVAFWCNPISGHATLYWYQQILGQGPKLLIQFQNNGVVDDSQLPKDRFSAERLKGVDSTLKIQPAKLEDSAVYLCASTTSVVTKNIQYFGAGTRLSVL.

Written as DNA, the CDR3 is TGCGCGAACAGTCGTCGCTCTAGTATCTACGAGCAGTACTTC. Protein sequence: CANSRRSSIYEQYF. The rearrangement joins TRBV4-3 to TRBJ2-7, with D unresolved. CDR1 is LGHNA, CDR2 YSLEER, per germline. The CDR3 runs 14 residues.